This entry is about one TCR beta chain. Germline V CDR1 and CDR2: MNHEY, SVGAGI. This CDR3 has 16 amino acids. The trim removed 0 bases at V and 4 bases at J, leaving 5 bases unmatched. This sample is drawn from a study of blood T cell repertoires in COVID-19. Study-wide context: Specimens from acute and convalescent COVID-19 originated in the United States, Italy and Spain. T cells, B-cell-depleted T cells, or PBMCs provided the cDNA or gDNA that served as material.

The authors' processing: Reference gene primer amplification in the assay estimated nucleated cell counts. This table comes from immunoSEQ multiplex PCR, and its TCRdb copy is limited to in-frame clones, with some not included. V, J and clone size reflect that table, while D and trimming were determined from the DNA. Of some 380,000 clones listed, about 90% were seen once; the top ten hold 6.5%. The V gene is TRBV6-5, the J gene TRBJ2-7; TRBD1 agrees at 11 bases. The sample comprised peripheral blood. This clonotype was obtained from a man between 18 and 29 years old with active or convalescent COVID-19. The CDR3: CASSYSSGQGVYEQYF. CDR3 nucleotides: TGTGCCAGCAGTTACTCTTCGGGACAGGGGGTATACGAGCAGTACTTC.